This T cell receptor beta chain was obtained from a study of cytomegalovirus exposure and HLA in healthy donors. Germline-derived CDR1 and CDR2 are LGHNA and YNFKEQ. This CDR3 is built from 15 residues. The V end lost 5 bases, the J end lost 3 bases, and 13 bases lay between the germline ends. Using immunoSEQ multiplex PCR, the repertoire was profiled, and TCRdb retains in-frame clones only, with some absent. The repertoire consists of under 200,000 clones, with less than 90% occurring once and the leading ten covering roughly 5.8%. The chain couples TRBV4-2 to TRBJ2-2; D unresolved. The sample was PBMCs. The clonotype originates from a woman in her twenties or thirties in good health and CMV-seronegative. This chain's CDR3 is CASSESARHTGELFF. CDR3 coding DNA: TGTGCCAGCAGCGAATCGGCCAGGCACACCGGGGAGCTGTTTTTT.